These 17 T cell receptor beta chains came from one sample sequenced in a study of beta chain features in type 1 diabetes. Expressed TCRB transcripts were sequenced because the isolated RNA had all been reverse transcribed beforehand. Clones were read by immunoSEQ multiplex PCR, and TCRdb kept only the in-frame ones, dropping some. The sample records about 160,000 clones, approximately 8.1% being singletons. Notes on the study in general: Among all four CD4+ subsets, Type 1 diabetes patients had TCRB CDR3s that were moderately but significantly shorter.

Their specific antigens are unknown. Sequencing was done on a sample of central memory CD4+ T cells from blood. The receptors here all came from a middle-aged woman with type 1 diabetes.

This chain joins TRBV7-6 and TRBJ2-7; D possibly corresponds to TRBD1 (6 bases). Trimming took off 5 bases at V and 0 bases at J, with 14 bases between the two ends. The CDR3 sequence is 15 residues long. The germline CDR1 and CDR2 sequences are SGHVS and FNYEAQ. The CDR3 spells CASSRDTRTSYEQYF. The CDR3 DNA sequence: TGTGCCAGCAGCCGGGACACCCGGACCTCCTACGAGCAGTACTTC.

This clone was detected a few times. The chain has TRBV14 and TRBJ1-2; 11 bases are a match to TRBD1. Germline lookup yields CDR1 SGHDN and CDR2 FVKESK. The junction had 5 bases not matched to a gene; V was cut back by 4 bases and J by 13 bases. The CDR3 runs to 12 residues. CDR3 DNA sequence: TGTGCCAGCAGCCGCGGACAGGGGGCAATCACCTTC. Its translation: CASSRGQGAITF.

This clone was recorded a few times. The CDR3 sequence: CASAAEGYGYTF. The CDR3 DNA is TGTGCCAGCGCTGCCGAGGGCTATGGCTACACCTTC. J is TRBJ1-2 and V is TRBV6-5, with D unclear. CDR1 and CDR2 (germline): MNHEY, SVGAGI. V was shortened by 8 bases and J by 4 bases, with 11 bases between the two germline ends. This CDR3 is built from 12 residues.

The sample holds a few counts of this clone. The genes are TRBV28 and TRBJ2-7; TRBD1 matches 10 bases. CDR3 size: 14 residues. Germline V gene sequence: CDR1 MDHEN, CDR2 SYDVKM. J was trimmed by 3 bases and V by 7 bases; bases with no gene match: 6. For the CDR3, the DNA is TGTGCCAGCACCGTCGACAGGGGGCTCTACGAGCAGTACTTC. It is translated as CASTVDRGLYEQYF.

The chain links TRBV25-1 to TRBJ2-5, with 10 bases identical to TRBD2. The CDR3 is 17 residues long. CDR1 MGHDK and CDR2 SYGVNS come from the germline V gene. V shed 3 bases, J shed 1 base, and the junction held 8 bases outside the gene matches. For the CDR3, the DNA is TGTGCCAGCAGTGATCGCGCTAGCGGGGGCCCCCAAGAGACCCAGTACTTC. This translates into CASSDRASGGPQETQYF.

The gene calls are TRBV30 and TRBJ2-7; 7 bases line up with TRBD1. Germline CDR1 reads GTSNPN; CDR2 reads SVGIG (reference sequence). The CDR3 sequence is 14 residues long. V shed 0 bases, J shed 3 bases, and the junction held 5 bases outside the gene matches. The CDR3 DNA sequence: TGTGCCTGGAGTGTACCCAACAGGGGCTACGAGCAGTACTTC. As protein: CAWSVPNRGYEQYF.

The chain has TRBV27 and TRBJ2-7, with D tentatively TRBD1 (6 bases). Germline CDR1 reads MNHEY; CDR2 reads SMNVEV (reference sequence). Trimming took 3 bases from V and 2 from J, leaving 14 bases between them. The CDR3 runs 15 residues. The CDR3 loop is CASSFRQGTTYEQYF. The CDR3 DNA is TGTGCCAGCAGTTTTCGGCAGGGGACCACCTACGAGCAGTACTTC.

Remarks on this clone: Other DNA variants within this sample encode the same CDR3. The chain employs TRBV18 and TRBJ1-5, with TRBD1 matching 10 bases. Germline assignment: CDR1 KGHSH and CDR2 LQKENI. The ends lost 3 bases at V and 5 bases at J; junction bases unmatched: 4. CDR3 size: 15 residues. For the CDR3, the DNA is TGTGCCAGCTCACCTCCGGGACAGGGGTATCAGCCCCAGCATTTT. Its protein is CASSPPGQGYQPQHF.

The chain recombines TRBV9 with TRBJ1-2; tentative D call: TRBD1 (5 bases). The germline CDR1 and CDR2 sequences are SGDLS and YYNGEE. V was cut by 0 bases and J by 5 bases, with 11 bases left in between. The CDR3 runs to 14 residues. The CDR3 is CASSVGGTAYGYTF. DNA for the CDR3: TGTGCCAGCAGCGTAGGCGGGACGGCATATGGCTACACCTTC.

The V and J genes are TRBV14 and TRBJ2-3; 11 bases are shared with TRBD2. The CDR3 extends over 16 amino acids. The trim removed 4 bases at V and 3 bases at J, leaving 6 bases unmatched. CDR1 SGHDN and CDR2 FVKESK come from the germline V gene. The CDR3 nucleotides read TGTGCCAGCAGCCGACTAACTAGCGGGAGTACAGATACGCAGTATTTT. Translation gives CASSRLTSGSTDTQYF.

This clone appeared a few times. This chain joins TRBV28 and TRBJ2-3; TRBD2 aligns across 7 bases. The germline CDR1 and CDR2 sequences are MDHEN and SYDVKM. CDR3 size: 14 residues. The junction had 11 bases not matched to a gene; V was cut back by 10 bases and J by 4 bases. DNA of the CDR3: TGTGCCATCATTCGAGCGGGGTCCCCAGATACGCAGTATTTT. Translating gives CAIIRAGSPDTQYF. The full variable domain, in which reference TRBV28 and TRBJ2-3 provide the parts outside the CDR3, is DVKVTQSSRYLVKRTGEKVFLECVQDMDHENMFWYRQDPGLGLRLIYFSYDVKMKEKGDIPEGYSVSREKKERFSLILESASTNQTSMYLCAIIRAGSPDTQYFGPGTRLTVL.

This clone has more than one count but fewer than ten. The J gene is TRBJ2-3, the V gene TRBV18; possible D gene TRBD2, 6 bases. The CDR3 contains 17 residues. Germline-derived CDR1 and CDR2 are KGHSH and LQKENI. V shed 3 bases and J shed 3 bases, with 19 bases lying between them. This chain's CDR3 is CASSPPGQPGGTDTQYF. DNA for the CDR3: TGTGCCAGCTCACCTCCCGGACAACCCGGGGGTACAGATACGCAGTATTTT.

The V gene is TRBV30, the J gene TRBJ1-5; D gene ambiguous. Germline-derived CDR1 and CDR2 are GTSNPN and SVGIG (reference sequence). Trimming removed 1 base from V and 3 bases from J, with 10 bases in between. The CDR3 length is 14 residues. CDR3 DNA sequence: TGTGCCTGGAGTGCGGCGGCGATCAATCAGCCCCAGCATTTT. Its translation is CAWSAAAINQPQHF.

In its sample, this clone was seen a few times. The DNA for the CDR3 is TGCGCCAGCAGCCAAGATCGGAGCACAGGGGCTTACGAGCAGTACTTC. Translated: CASSQDRSTGAYEQYF. The V call is TRBV4-3, the J call TRBJ2-7; 7 positions match TRBD1. This CDR3 has 16 amino acids. Trimming removed 0 bases from V and 4 bases from J; junction bases left unmatched: 9. The germline gives CDR1 LGHNA, CDR2 YSLEER.

This clone was detected many times. The gene calls are TRBV5-6 and TRBJ2-3, with a tentative D call TRBD2 (5 bases). Per the germline V gene, CDR1 is SGHDT and CDR2 is YYEEEE. Trimming took off 4 bases at V and 4 bases at J, with 16 bases between the two ends. The CDR3 is 15 amino acids. The CDR3 spells CASSRGRGGPDTQYF. DNA of the CDR3: TGTGCCAGCAGCCGAGGTCGGGGTGGGCCAGATACGCAGTATTTT.

This chain links TRBV7-8 with TRBJ2-6; TRBD1 aligns across 7 bases. Losses at the gene ends were 5 bases for V and 2 bases for J; bases not matched to a gene: 6. Per the germline V gene, CDR1 is SGHVS and CDR2 is FQNEAQ. This CDR3 contains 16 residues. For the CDR3, the DNA is TGTGCCAGCAGCCCCCCAGACAGGGCTGGGGCCAACGTCCTGACTTTC. This translates into CASSPPDRAGANVLTF. The whole variable domain, remainder taken from reference TRBV7-8 and TRBJ2-6, is GAGVSQSPRYKVAKRGQDVALRCDPISGHVSLFWYQQALGQGPEFLTYFQNEAQLDKSGLPSDRFFAERPEGSVSTLKIQRTQQEDSAVYLCASSPPDRAGANVLTFGAGSRLTVL.

The V gene is TRBV18, the J gene TRBJ2-7, with D maybe TRBD1 (6 bases). The CDR3 contains 14 residues. Trimming took 3 bases from V and 2 from J, leaving 11 bases between them. Germline V lookup: CDR1 KGHSH, CDR2 LQKENI. The CDR3, as DNA: TGTGCCAGCTCACCGGGGACATCGGCCTACGAGCAGTACTTC. Amino acids: CASSPGTSAYEQYF.